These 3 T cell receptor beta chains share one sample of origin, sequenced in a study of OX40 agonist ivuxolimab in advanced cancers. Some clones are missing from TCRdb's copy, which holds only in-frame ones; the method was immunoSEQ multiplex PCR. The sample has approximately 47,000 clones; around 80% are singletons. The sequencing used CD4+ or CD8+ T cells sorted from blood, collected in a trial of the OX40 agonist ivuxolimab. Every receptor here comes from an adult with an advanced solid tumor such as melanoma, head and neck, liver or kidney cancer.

CDR3 sequence (DNA): TGTGCCAGTAGTATGGTCCTAGCGGGGAGCTCCTACAATGAGCAGTTCTTC. Translation gives CASSMVLAGSSYNEQFF. The chain carries TRBV19 and TRBJ2-1; 9 nucleotides match TRBD2. Germline CDR1 reads LNHDA; CDR2 reads SQIVND (reference sequence). This CDR3 is 17 amino acids long. Losses at the gene ends were 3 bases for V and 0 bases for J; bases not matched to a gene: 6.

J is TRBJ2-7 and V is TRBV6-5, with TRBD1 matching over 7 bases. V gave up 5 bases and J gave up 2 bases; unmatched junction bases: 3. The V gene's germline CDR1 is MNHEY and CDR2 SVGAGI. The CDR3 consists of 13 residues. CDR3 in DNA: TGTGCCAGCAGTCCAGGGACAGCCTACGAGCAGTACTTC. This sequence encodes CASSPGTAYEQYF.

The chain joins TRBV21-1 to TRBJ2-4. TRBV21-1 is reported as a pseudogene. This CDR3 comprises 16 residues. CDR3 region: CASSKARRLAKNIQYF. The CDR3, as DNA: TGTGCCAGCAGCAAAGCTCGACGTCTAGCCAAAAACATTCAGTACTTC.